This T cell receptor beta chain originates from a study of shared clonotypes between healthy human individuals (TCRdb year 2020). As for the study more broadly: Three men and two women, aged 18 to 49 years, made up the cohort. Per donor, three plates each were used for CD4 naive and CD4 memory, two for CD8 naive, and one for CD8 memory. Blood TCR repertoires of about 5 healthy adults were deeply sequenced to estimate repertoire size and the extent of clonotype sharing between individuals. Libraries were prepared and TCR repertoires were sequenced by different laboratories using diverse techniques, in order to increase sequencing depth and limit assay-specific biases. Each donor's leukapheresis produced roughly between about 0.9 and 9.5 billion PBMCs. Findings and caveats that apply to the study as a whole: The small number of donors limited the genetic and exposure-history diversity represented. Clonotypes shared by all four sorted-subset donors showed higher generation probabilities than non-shared clonotypes. Pairwise subsampling indicated that sequencing depth was expected to affect the degree of clonotype sharing among donors. Around 5.4% of naive CD4, 3.5% of naive CD8, 2.3% of memory CD4, and approximately 0.4% of memory CD8 clonotypes were shared across several donors. Sampling was limited to blood, and TCR repertoires in tissue likely differ from TCR repertoires in blood. Incomplete sequencing was indicated by rarefaction of sorted-subset datasets, despite the large sequencing depth. Larger estimated clonotype richness was generally found for naive subsets than for memory subsets.

The germline V gene yields MGHRA for CDR1 and YSYEKL for CDR2. The cysteine opens and the phenylalanine closes a CDR3 of 13 amino acids. The entry retains the CDR3 DNA only, 39 bases that are in frame from base 1. The trim is 0 bases for V and 3 bases for J, with a gap of 6 bases between the germline ends. TCR CDR3 regions were amplified from genomic DNA by multiplex PCR using the deep immunoSEQ assay. Extracted genomic DNA from each cell subset was spread evenly across all wells of several immunoSEQ 96-well plates, with each plate serving as a replicate. For sorted subsets, 150 to 250 ng of genomic DNA, equivalent to around 30,000 T cell genomes, went into each replicate PCR. Purified libraries were quantified with a Qubit 3.0 fluorometer, sized on a Bioanalyzer 2100, and re-quantified with the KAPA Library Quantification kit. Every immunoSEQ 96-well plate was sequenced on a dedicated single-read 150-cycle Illumina NextSeq 550 flow cell. Per the source publication's procedure: Because only junctional sequences without quality scores were contained in the immunoSEQ output, filtering matching that applied to full-length reads could not be performed. Sequences were annotated with PyIR, a Python wrapper for IgBLAST v1.9, using IMGT germline references to assign V/J genes and CDR3. Any read was removed if the V/J assignment was weak (E-value above 1e-6), the CDR3 was missing, or the read contained stop codons, out-of-frame junctions, or ambiguous translated residues. V3J clonotypes were defined as sequences sharing an identical inferred V gene, J gene, and CDR3 amino acid sequence. To compute the percentage overlap between repertoires, the number of shared unique clonotypes was divided by the size of the smaller repertoire. Three approaches were used to assess repertoire richness: RTK rarefaction, the Chao1 estimator, and Recon v2.1 estimates of unobserved clonotypes. Generation probabilities were computed with OLGA for all TCRbeta clonotypes obtained by the gDNA method from several donors. TCRdb obtained this table from immuneACCESS and retained in-frame rearrangements with V and J assigned. These tables miss some clones; where compared with another copy, unresolved V genes account for less than half of the shortfall, and the remainder is unexplained. That table supplies the V and J calls and clone size; D and trimming were determined from the DNA. Here the sample has around 2.1 million clones; approximately 95% occur a single time. Roughly 0.13% of the sample comes from the top ten.

A word on this clone: Its binding antigen is unknown. Per-nucleotide qualities are absent, and no much larger clonotype sits a single base away.

Donors were healthy HIV-negative adults with no recently reported acute infections or vaccinations. All donors were Caucasian adults living in Nashville, Tennessee, USA. CD4+ T cells were enriched through magnetic negative selection, after which naive cells were positively selected on CD45RA and the remaining negative fraction served as the memory subset. After blood collection by leukapheresis, PBMCs were isolated using Ficoll-Histopaque density gradient centrifugation and then cryopreserved in the vapor phase of liquid nitrogen. Purity and quantity of every magnetically sorted T cell population were checked by analytical flow cytometry. Genomic DNA was isolated from each sorted fraction and quantified by UV absorbance on a Nanodrop 2000c.

This chain joins TRBV4-1 to TRBJ2-7; the D gene cannot be resolved reliably. The sequenced sample was naive CD4+ T cells sorted from blood. The sample's cell subset or site label, decoded: CD45RA+ positively selected. The source of this sequence is a young man in good health. The CDR3 protein is CASSQDLDYEQYF. At the DNA level, the sequence is TGCGCCAGCAGCCAAGATCTAGACTACGAGCAGTACTTC.